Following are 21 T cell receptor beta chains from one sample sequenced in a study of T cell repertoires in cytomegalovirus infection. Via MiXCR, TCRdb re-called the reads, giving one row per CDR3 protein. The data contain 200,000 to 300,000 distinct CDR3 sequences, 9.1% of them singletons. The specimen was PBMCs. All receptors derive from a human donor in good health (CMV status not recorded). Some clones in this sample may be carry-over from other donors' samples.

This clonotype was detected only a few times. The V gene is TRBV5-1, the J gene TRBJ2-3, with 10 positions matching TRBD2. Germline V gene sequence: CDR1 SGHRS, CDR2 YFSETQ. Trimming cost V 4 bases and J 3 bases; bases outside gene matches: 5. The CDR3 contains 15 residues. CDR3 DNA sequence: TGCGCCAGCAGCCTCAGAGCGGGAGGGACAGATACGCAGTATTTT. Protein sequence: CASSLRAGGTDTQYF.

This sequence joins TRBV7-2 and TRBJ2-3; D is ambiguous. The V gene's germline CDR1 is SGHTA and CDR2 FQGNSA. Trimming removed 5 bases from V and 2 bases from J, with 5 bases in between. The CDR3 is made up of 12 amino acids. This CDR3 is CASSEYTDTQYF. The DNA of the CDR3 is TGTGCCAGCAGCGAGTACACAGATACGCAGTATTTT.

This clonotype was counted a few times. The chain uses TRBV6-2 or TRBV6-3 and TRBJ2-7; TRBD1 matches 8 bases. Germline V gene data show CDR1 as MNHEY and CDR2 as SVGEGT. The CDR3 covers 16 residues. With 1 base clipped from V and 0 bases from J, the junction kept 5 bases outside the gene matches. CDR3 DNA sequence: TGTGCCAGCAGTTACTACAGGGGGAATCACTCCTACGAGCAGTACTTC. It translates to CASSYYRGNHSYEQYF.

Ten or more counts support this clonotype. The DNA for the CDR3 is TGTGCCAGCAGCTTAGGTGAAGTTCGCGAGACCCAGTACTTC. Residues: CASSLGEVRETQYF. The chain is built from TRBV7-2 and TRBJ2-5; D remains ambiguous. V lost 1 base, J lost 5 bases, and 11 bases lay in between. CDR1 is SGHTA and CDR2 is FQGNSA in the germline V gene. The CDR3 has 14 amino acids.

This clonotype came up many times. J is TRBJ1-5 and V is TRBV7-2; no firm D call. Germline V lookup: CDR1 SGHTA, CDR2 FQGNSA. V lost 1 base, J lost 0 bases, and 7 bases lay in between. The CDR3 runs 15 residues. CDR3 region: CASSLEFISNQPQHF. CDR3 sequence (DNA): TGTGCCAGCAGCTTAGAATTTATTAGCAATCAGCCCCAGCATTTT.

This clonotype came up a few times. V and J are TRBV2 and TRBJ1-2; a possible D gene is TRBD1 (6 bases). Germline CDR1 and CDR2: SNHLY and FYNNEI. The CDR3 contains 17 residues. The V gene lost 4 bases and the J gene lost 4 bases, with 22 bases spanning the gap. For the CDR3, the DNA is TGTGCCAGCAGTGCTGCGGGGGGCGATGCGGTGGGCTATGGCTACACCTTC. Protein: CASSAAGGDAVGYGYTF.

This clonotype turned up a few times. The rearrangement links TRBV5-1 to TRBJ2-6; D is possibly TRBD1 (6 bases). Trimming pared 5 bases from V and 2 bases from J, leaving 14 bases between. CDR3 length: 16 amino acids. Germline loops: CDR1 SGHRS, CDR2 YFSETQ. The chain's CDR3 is CASRSQGNPGANVLTF. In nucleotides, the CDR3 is TGCGCCAGCAGGTCACAGGGTAACCCTGGGGCCAACGTCCTGACTTTC.

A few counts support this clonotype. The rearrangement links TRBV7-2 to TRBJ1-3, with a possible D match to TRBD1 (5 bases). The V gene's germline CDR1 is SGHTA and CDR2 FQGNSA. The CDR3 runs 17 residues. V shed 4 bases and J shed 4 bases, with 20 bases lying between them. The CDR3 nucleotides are TGTGCCAGCAGCTCACCCGGACGGGGGGTAGAAGGAAACACCATATATTTT. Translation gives CASSSPGRGVEGNTIYF. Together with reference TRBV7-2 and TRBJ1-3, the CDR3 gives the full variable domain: GAGVSQSPSNKVTEKGKDVELRCDPISGHTALYWYRQSLGQGLEFLIYFQGNSAPDKSGLPSDRFSAERTGGSVSTLTIQRTQQEDSAVYLCASSSPGRGVEGNTIYFGEGSWLTVV.

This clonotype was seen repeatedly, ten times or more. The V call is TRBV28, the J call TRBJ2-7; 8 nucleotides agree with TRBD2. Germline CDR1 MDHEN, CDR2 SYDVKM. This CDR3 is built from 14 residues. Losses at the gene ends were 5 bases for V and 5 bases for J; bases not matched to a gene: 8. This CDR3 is CASSKPGLVNEQYF. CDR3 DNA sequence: TGTGCCAGCAGTAAACCGGGACTAGTCAACGAGCAGTACTTC.

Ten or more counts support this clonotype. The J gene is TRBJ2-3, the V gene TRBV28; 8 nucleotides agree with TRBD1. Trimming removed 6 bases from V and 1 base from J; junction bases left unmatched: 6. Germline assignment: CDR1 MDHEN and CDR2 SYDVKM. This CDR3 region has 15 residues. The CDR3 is CASRKDRARTDTQYF. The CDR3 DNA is TGTGCCAGCAGAAAGGACAGGGCACGCACAGATACGCAGTATTTT.

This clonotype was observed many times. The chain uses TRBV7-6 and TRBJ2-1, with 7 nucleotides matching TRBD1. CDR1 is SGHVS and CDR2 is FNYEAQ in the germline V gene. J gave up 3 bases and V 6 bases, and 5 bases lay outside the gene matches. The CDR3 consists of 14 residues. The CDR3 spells CASSLRTGYNEQFF. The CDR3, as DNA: TGTGCCAGCAGTTTGAGGACAGGCTACAATGAGCAGTTCTTC.

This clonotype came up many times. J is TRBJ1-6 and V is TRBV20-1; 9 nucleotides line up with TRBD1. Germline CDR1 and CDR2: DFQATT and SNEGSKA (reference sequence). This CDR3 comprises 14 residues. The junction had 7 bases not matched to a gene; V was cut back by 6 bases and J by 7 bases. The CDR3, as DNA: TGCAGTGCAGGGACAGGGACGTTCAATTCACCCCTCCACTTT. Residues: CSAGTGTFNSPLHF.

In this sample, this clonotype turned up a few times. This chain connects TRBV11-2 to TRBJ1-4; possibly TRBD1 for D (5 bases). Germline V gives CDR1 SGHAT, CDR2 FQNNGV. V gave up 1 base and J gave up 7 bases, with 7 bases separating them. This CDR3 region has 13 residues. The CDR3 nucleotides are TGTGCCAGCAGCTTAGGACAGTCTGAAAAACTGTTTTTT. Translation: CASSLGQSEKLFF.

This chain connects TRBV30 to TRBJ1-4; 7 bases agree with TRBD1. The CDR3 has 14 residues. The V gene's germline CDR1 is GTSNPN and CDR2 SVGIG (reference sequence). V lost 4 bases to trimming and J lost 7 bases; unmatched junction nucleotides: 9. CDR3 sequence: CAWTPDRRFEKLFF. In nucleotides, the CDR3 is TGTGCCTGGACCCCGGACAGGAGGTTTGAAAAACTGTTTTTT.

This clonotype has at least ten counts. The CDR3 DNA follows: TGTGCCAGCAGTTACTCAAATTTGGACAGGGTGAACAATGAGCAGTTCTTC. Residues: CASSYSNLDRVNNEQFF. V usage is TRBV6-2 or TRBV6-3 and J usage is TRBJ2-1; TRBD1 matches 8 bases. The CDR3 consists of 17 residues. The trim removed 0 bases at V and 5 bases at J, leaving 9 bases unmatched. The V gene's germline CDR1 is MNHEY and CDR2 SVGEGT.

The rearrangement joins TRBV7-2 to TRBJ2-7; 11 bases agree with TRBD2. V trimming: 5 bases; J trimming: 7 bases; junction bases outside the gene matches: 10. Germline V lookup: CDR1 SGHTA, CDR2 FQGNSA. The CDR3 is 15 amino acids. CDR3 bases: TGTGCCAGCAGCGATTTTAGCGGGAGGGCCGGGGAGCAGTACTTC. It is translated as CASSDFSGRAGEQYF.

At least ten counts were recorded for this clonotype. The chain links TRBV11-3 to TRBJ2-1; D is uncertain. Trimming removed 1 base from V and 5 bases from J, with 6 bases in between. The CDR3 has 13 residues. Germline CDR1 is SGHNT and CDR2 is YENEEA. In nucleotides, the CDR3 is TGTGCCAGCAGCTTAGGGCAGAACAATGAGCAGTTCTTC. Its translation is CASSLGQNNEQFF.

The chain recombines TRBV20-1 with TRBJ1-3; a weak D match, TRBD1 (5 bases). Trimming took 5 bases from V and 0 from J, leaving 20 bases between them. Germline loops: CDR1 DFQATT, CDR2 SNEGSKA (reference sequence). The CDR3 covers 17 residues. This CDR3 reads CSAPRLWGESSGNTIYF. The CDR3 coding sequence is TGCAGTGCTCCCCGCCTCTGGGGGGAGAGCTCTGGAAACACCATATATTTT.

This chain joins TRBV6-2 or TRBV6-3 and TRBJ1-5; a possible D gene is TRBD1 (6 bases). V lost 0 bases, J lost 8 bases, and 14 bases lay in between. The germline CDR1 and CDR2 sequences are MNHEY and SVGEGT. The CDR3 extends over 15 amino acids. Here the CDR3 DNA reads TGTGCCAGCAGTTACTCACCACAGGGATCGAAGCCCCAGCATTTT. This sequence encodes CASSYSPQGSKPQHF.

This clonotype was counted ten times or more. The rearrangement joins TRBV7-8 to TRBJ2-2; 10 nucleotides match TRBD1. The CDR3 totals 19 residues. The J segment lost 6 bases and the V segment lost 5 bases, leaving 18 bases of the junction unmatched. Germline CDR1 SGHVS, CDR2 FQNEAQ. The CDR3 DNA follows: TGTGCCAGCAGCGCGCGGGGTTTGGTGGACAGGGGGTTGGCCGGGGAGCTGTTTTTT. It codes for CASSARGLVDRGLAGELFF.

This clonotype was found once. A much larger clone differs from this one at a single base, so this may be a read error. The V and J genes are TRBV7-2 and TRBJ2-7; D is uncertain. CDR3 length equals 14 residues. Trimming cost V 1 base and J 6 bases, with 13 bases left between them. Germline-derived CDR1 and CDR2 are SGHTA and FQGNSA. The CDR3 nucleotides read TGTGCCAGCAGCTTAGGCTGGTCCTCTTCCGAGCAGTACTTC. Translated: CASSLGWSSSEQYF.